The T cell receptor (beta chain) under discussion was sequenced for a study of blood T cells in healthy people across ages. General study points: Diversity of TCR beta correlated strongly with naive T cell percentage.

The length of the CDR3 is 15 residues. CDR1 and CDR2 (germline): SGDLS, YYNGEE. Of note for this clonotype: What it binds is unknown.

Every donor contributed around 10 milliliters of peripheral blood by blood draw. Primed by a sample-barcoded 5' primer and a J-beta primer mix, a second PCR proceeded for about 7 to 11 cycles. TCRdb ran MiXCR on the 5' RACE reads and lists one entry per CDR3 protein. Found here are around 870,000 distinct CDR3 sequences, more than 25% of them singletons; the top ten hold 15% to 20%. Input material: blood. The origin of this receptor is an elderly woman in good health. The V gene is TRBV9, the J gene TRBJ2-5; 10 bases are shared with TRBD1. The J call may be incorrect, as the DNA end agrees better with TRBJ2-7. The CDR3 DNA reads TGTGCCAGCAGCGCAGGGGGACAGGGGAACTACGAGCAGTACTTC. It yields the protein CASSAGGQGNYEQYF.